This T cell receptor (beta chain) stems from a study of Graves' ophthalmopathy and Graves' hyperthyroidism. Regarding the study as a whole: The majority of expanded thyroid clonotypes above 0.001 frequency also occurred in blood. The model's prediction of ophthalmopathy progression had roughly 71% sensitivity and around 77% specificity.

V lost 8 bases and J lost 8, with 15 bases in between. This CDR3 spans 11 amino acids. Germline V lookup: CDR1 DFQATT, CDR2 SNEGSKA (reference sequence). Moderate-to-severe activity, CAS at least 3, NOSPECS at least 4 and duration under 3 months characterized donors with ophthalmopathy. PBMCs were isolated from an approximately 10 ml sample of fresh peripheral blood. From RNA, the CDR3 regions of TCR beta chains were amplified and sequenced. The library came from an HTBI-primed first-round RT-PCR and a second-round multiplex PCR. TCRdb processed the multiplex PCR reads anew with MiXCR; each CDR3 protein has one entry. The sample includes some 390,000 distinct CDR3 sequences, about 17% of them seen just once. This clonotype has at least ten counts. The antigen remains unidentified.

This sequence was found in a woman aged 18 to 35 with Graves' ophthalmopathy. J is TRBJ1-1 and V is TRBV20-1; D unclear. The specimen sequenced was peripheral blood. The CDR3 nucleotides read TGCAGTACCAATAGGGTTCCGGAAGCTTTCTTT. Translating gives CSTNRVPEAFF.